Presented here are 2 T cell receptor beta chains from one specimen sequenced in a study of control samples from healthy donors and cancer patients. Sequenced by immunoSEQ multiplex PCR; TCRdb stores in-frame clones only, minus some. The profile shows about 140,000 clones, about 89% of them singletons. Sequencing was done on a sample of blood. These receptors originate from a man in his thirties or forties in good health.

The chain links TRBV7-9 to TRBJ2-7; D is possibly TRBD1 (6 bases). This CDR3 region has 14 residues. Germline V CDR1 and CDR2: SEHNR, FQNEAQ (reference sequence). The V end lost 5 bases, the J end lost 0 bases, and 11 bases lay between the germline ends. CDR3: CASSRLDSSYEQYF. In nucleotides, the CDR3 is TGTGCCAGCAGCCGTCTGGACAGCTCCTACGAGCAGTACTTC.

The chain carries TRBV29-1 and TRBJ2-7; D gene ambiguous. Trimming took 4 bases from V and 3 from J, leaving 10 bases between them. The germline V gene has CDR1 SQVTM and CDR2 ANQGSEA. This CDR3 comprises 12 residues. This CDR3 reads CSVGTVGYEQYF. The CDR3 region has the DNA TGCAGCGTTGGTACAGTTGGCTACGAGCAGTACTTC.